The 17 T cell receptor beta chains listed next were all sequenced from one sample in a study of blood T cell repertoires in COVID-19. Produced via immunoSEQ multiplex PCR; TCRdb's table is partial and in-frame only. The table has about 150,000 clones, 80% to 90% seen once. The sample comprised peripheral blood. The receptor set was obtained from a woman in her 70s with acute or convalescent COVID-19.

The chain is built from TRBV7-9 and TRBJ1-1; 7 bases agree with TRBD1. The CDR3 is made up of 19 amino acids. Germline V gene data show CDR1 as SEHNR and CDR2 as FQNEAQ (reference sequence). V trimming: 2 bases; J trimming: 4 bases; junction bases outside the gene matches: 19. CDR3 amino acids: CASSLWALGRDSRSTEAFF. The CDR3 nucleotides are TGTGCCAGCAGCTTATGGGCTTTGGGACGGGACAGCCGTAGCACTGAAGCTTTCTTT. The full variable domain, completed using reference TRBV7-9 and TRBJ1-1, is DTGVSQNPRHKITKRGQNVTFRCDPISEHNRLYWYRQTLGQGPEFLTYFQNEAQLEKSRLLSDRFSAERPKGSFSTLEIQRTEQGDSAMYLCASSLWALGRDSRSTEAFFGQGTRLTVV.

The rearrangement links TRBV25-1 to TRBJ1-6, with D tentatively TRBD1 (5 bases). This CDR3 is 15 amino acids long. CDR1 and CDR2 from the germline V gene are MGHDK and SYGVNS. The germline V and J ends were trimmed by 1 base and 6 bases, with 10 bases remaining between them. CDR3 loop: CASSELDIFNSPLHF. DNA for the CDR3: TGTGCCAGCAGTGAATTGGACATATTTAATTCACCCCTCCACTTT.

The chain couples TRBV6-2 or TRBV6-3 to TRBJ2-7; 7 positions agree with TRBD1. The CDR3 has 20 residues. J lost 2 bases, V lost 6 bases, and 25 bases had no gene match. Germline CDR1 is MNHEY and CDR2 is SVGEGT. The CDR3 region has the DNA TGTGCCAGCAGCACATCGACAGGGTCTCACCAGCCTTACATTACCTACGAGCAGTACTTC. Its protein is CASSTSTGSHQPYITYEQYF.

This rearrangement joins TRBV10-2 to TRBJ2-5, with D hard to call. V lost 2 bases and J lost 5, with 24 bases in between. The CDR3 length is 18 residues. Germline CDR1 WSHSY, CDR2 SAAADI. The CDR3 here is CASSEAMPMSLIRETQYF. DNA for the CDR3: TGCGCCAGCAGTGAGGCAATGCCTATGTCCCTAATTCGCGAGACCCAGTACTTC.

The V call is TRBV6-6, the J call TRBJ2-3, with D tentatively TRBD1 (5 bases). V was shortened by 4 bases and J by 0 bases, with 8 bases between the two germline ends. This CDR3 contains 14 residues. Germline-derived CDR1 and CDR2 are MNHNY and SVGAGI (reference sequence). In nucleotides, the CDR3 is TGTGCCAGCAGTTTCCAGGGTAGCACAGATACGCAGTATTTT. Protein product: CASSFQGSTDTQYF.

This chain uses TRBV2 with TRBJ1-4; D remains unclear. CDR1 SNHLY and CDR2 FYNNEI come from the germline V gene. This CDR3 has 13 residues. V was clipped by 5 bases and J by 1 base, with 5 bases between them. CDR3: CASSQQTNEKLFF. CDR3 coding DNA: TGTGCCAGCAGTCAACAAACTAATGAAAAACTGTTTTTT.

This clone was observed a single time. V gene TRBV4-3 combines with J gene TRBJ1-4, with 8 bases aligning to TRBD1. The CDR3 totals 17 residues. The V gene end was trimmed by 0 bases and the J gene end by 2 bases; junction bases not matched to a gene: 5. Germline lookup yields CDR1 LGHNA and CDR2 YSLEER. The CDR3 reads CASSQDPQGGTNEKLFF. The CDR3, as DNA: TGCGCCAGCAGCCAAGACCCACAGGGGGGGACTAATGAAAAACTGTTTTTT.

The chain links TRBV5-1 to TRBJ2-7; 9 bases map to TRBD1. Unmatched junction bases numbered 4, after V lost 4 bases and J lost 5 bases. The CDR3 runs 13 residues. Germline V gene sequence: CDR1 SGHRS, CDR2 YFSETQ. CDR3 nucleotide sequence: TGCGCCAGCAGCCCGTGGACAGGGGACGAGCAGTACTTC. Translated, it gives CASSPWTGDEQYF. Supplemented by reference TRBV5-1 and TRBJ2-7, the full variable domain reads KAGVTQTPRYLIKTRGQQVTLSCSPISGHRSVSWYQQTPGQGLQFLFEYFSETQRNKGNFPGRFSGRQFSNSRSEMNVSTLELGDSALYLCASSPWTGDEQYFGPGTRLTVT.

The chain couples TRBV2 to TRBJ2-1; unclear D gene. Germline CDR1 and CDR2: SNHLY and FYNNEI. With 8 bases removed from V and 7 bases from J, the gap between germline ends came to 9 bases. The CDR3 sequence is 11 residues long. As DNA, the CDR3 is TGTGCCAGCGGGCTCGAAAATGAGCAGTTCTTC. This encodes CASGLENEQFF.

The V gene is TRBV19, the J gene TRBJ2-2; 8 nucleotides match TRBD2. J was trimmed by 6 bases and V by 3 bases; bases with no gene match: 12. Germline V gene lookup returns CDR1 LNHDA and CDR2 SQIVND (reference sequence). The CDR3 totals 17 residues. The CDR3 region has the DNA TGTGCCAGTAGTATCAGACAGCGCCCCGGGGGGGCCGGGGAGCTGTTTTTT. Protein sequence: CASSIRQRPGGAGELFF.

The rearrangement links TRBV6-5 to TRBJ2-2, with a possible D match to TRBD2 (5 bases). CDR1 is MNHEY and CDR2 is SVGAGI in the germline V gene. V shed 7 bases and J shed 5 bases, with 14 bases lying between them. There are 14 residues in the CDR3. The CDR3 bases are TGTGCCAGCACCAATCTCCGGGGAACCGGGGAGCTGTTTTTT. Translated, it gives CASTNLRGTGELFF.

This sequence joins TRBV6-2 or TRBV6-3 and TRBJ1-2, with 7 bases matching TRBD1. There are 14 residues in the CDR3. The germline V gene encodes CDR1 MNHEY and CDR2 SVGEGT. The trim removed 0 bases at V and 2 bases at J, leaving 0 bases unmatched. The CDR3 is CASSYSGGNYGYTF. The CDR3 bases are TGTGCCAGCAGTTACTCAGGGGGCAACTATGGCTACACCTTC.

The chain carries TRBV15 and TRBJ2-3, with D unclear. V shed 3 bases and J shed 7 bases, with 8 bases lying between them. Looked up from germline, CDR1 is LNHNV and CDR2 is YYDKDF (reference sequence). This CDR3 is built from 12 residues. The CDR3 DNA reads TGTGCCACCAGCAGGCCACAGAATACGCAGTATTTT. This encodes CATSRPQNTQYF.

The V call is TRBV7-2, the J call TRBJ2-3; a weak D match, TRBD1 (6 bases). Germline V gene data show CDR1 as SGHTA and CDR2 as FQGNSA. The CDR3 runs 15 residues. The germline V and J ends were trimmed by 1 base and 1 base, with 9 bases remaining between them. The CDR3 DNA follows: TGTGCCAGCAGCTTAGGGGACACCCGCACAGATACGCAGTATTTT. This codes for CASSLGDTRTDTQYF.

This sequence joins TRBV11-2 and TRBJ1-3; 7 bases match TRBD1. Per germline, CDR1 SGHAT and CDR2 FQNNGV. CDR3 length: 15 residues. The V gene end was trimmed by 0 bases and the J gene end by 2 bases; junction bases not matched to a gene: 1. The CDR3 loop reads CASSLDTGAGNTIYF. CDR3 DNA: TGTGCCAGCAGCTTAGATACAGGGGCTGGAAACACCATATATTTT.

This chain links TRBV5-4 with TRBJ1-1, with 9 bases aligning to TRBD1. CDR3 length equals 16 residues. V dropped 4 bases and J dropped 3; count of bases not matched to a gene: 10. The germline gives CDR1 SGHNT, CDR2 YYREEE (reference sequence). CDR3 loop: CASSLPTGGGDTEAFF. CDR3 nucleotide sequence: TGTGCCAGCAGCCTCCCGACAGGGGGAGGGGACACTGAAGCTTTCTTT.

This rearrangement joins TRBV5-4 to TRBJ1-2; D perhaps matches TRBD1 (6 bases). The CDR3 length is 15 residues. From germline, CDR1 is SGHNT and CDR2 YYREEE (reference sequence). V dropped 1 base and J dropped 7 bases, with 17 bases sitting between them. The CDR3 DNA sequence: TGTGCCAGCAGCTTGTCTACAGGGTATCTTGGTGGCTACACCTTC. Its protein product is CASSLSTGYLGGYTF.